A single sample gave rise to the 11 T cell receptor beta chains below, sequenced in a study of blood T cells in healthy people across ages. Combining a sample-barcoded 5' primer with a J-beta primer mix, a second PCR ran for roughly 6 to 12 cycles. TCRdb re-called the 5' RACE reads with MiXCR, one entry per CDR3 protein. The table includes 650,000 to 1,000,000 distinct CDR3 sequences, about 34% detected once. The material sequenced was blood. Every receptor here comes from a man between 18 and 35 years old in good health.

This clonotype was seen a single time. The V gene is TRBV29-1, the J gene TRBJ2-3; D is ambiguous. Germline V CDR1 and CDR2: SQVTM, ANQGSEA. This CDR3 is 12 amino acids long. V lost 6 bases and J 1 base, leaving 8 bases between the germline ends. Here the CDR3 reads CSVGGRTDTQYF. CDR3 sequence (DNA): TGCAGCGTAGGCGGACGCACAGATACGCAGTATTTT.

This clonotype was observed once. V is TRBV7-9 and J is TRBJ1-2; weak D call: TRBD1 (5 bases). This CDR3 spans 14 amino acids. The germline CDR1 and CDR2 sequences are SEHNR and FQNEAQ (reference sequence). Between the trimmed V and J ends, which lost 0 bases and 8 bases, there was a span of 13 bases. The CDR3 coding sequence is TGTGCCAGCAGCTTAGCGATGACAGAGAAAGGCTACACCTTC. Residues: CASSLAMTEKGYTF.

The chain employs TRBV7-9 and TRBJ2-2, with a possible D match to TRBD1 (6 bases). Germline assignment: CDR1 SEHNR and CDR2 FQNEAQ (reference sequence). The V end was cut by 8 bases, the J end by 4 bases, with 14 bases between. The CDR3 runs 14 residues. CDR3 bases: TGTGCCAGCCCTTCCTCAGGGGCCACCGGGGAGCTGTTTTTT. Translating gives CASPSSGATGELFF.

The V gene is TRBV5-1, the J gene TRBJ2-1; unclear D gene. Gene TRBJ2-7 matches the end of the DNA better, so the J call may be wrong. The CDR3 runs to 16 residues. The germline V gene encodes CDR1 SGHRS and CDR2 YFSETQ. CDR3 region: CASSLVGRGAYNEQYF. The CDR3 nucleotides read TGCGCCAGCAGCTTGGTCGGCCGAGGAGCCTACAATGAGCAGTACTTC.

The genes are TRBV7-2 and TRBJ1-2; 10 nucleotides line up with TRBD1. The germline V gene encodes CDR1 SGHTA and CDR2 FQGNSA. The CDR3 contains 13 residues. With V trimmed by 8 bases and J by 0 bases, 0 bases remained unmatched. The CDR3 DNA is TGTGCCAGCGGACAGGGGGCTAACTATGGCTACACCTTC. Its translation is CASGQGANYGYTF.

V is TRBV2 and J is TRBJ2-3; no reliable D call. Germline CDR1 SNHLY, CDR2 FYNNEI. V lost 6 bases, J lost 0 bases, and 10 bases lay in between. The CDR3 is 14 amino acids. In nucleotides, the CDR3 is TGTGCCAGCAGCTGGGCGGCGAGCACAGATACGCAGTATTTT. Translation: CASSWAASTDTQYF.

CDR3 nucleotides: TGTGCCAGCACCCGAGAGTCACGTAACCTAATCAACTACGAGCAGTACTTC. Its translation is CASTRESRNLINYEQYF. The J gene is TRBJ2-7, the V gene TRBV2; D ambiguous. The germline V and J ends were trimmed by 7 bases and 3 bases, with 25 bases remaining between them. Germline V gene lookup returns CDR1 SNHLY and CDR2 FYNNEI. This CDR3 is built from 17 residues.

The chain combines TRBV7-2 with TRBJ1-1; 9 positions match TRBD1. This CDR3 contains 13 residues. Germline CDR1 reads SGHTA; CDR2 reads FQGNSA. Trimming took 5 bases from V and 9 from J; bases not matched to a gene: 7. CDR3 region: CASSPGGQGKAFF. In DNA, the CDR3 is TGTGCCAGCAGCCCCGGGGGACAGGGTAAAGCTTTCTTT.

This chain links TRBV6-1 with TRBJ1-2, with D perhaps TRBD1 (5 bases). Trimming stripped 0 bases from V and 0 bases from J, with 11 bases between. CDR3 size: 16 residues. Germline loops: CDR1 MNHNS, CDR2 SASEGT. The chain's CDR3 is CASSEAGLTANYGYTF. The CDR3 bases are TGTGCCAGCAGTGAAGCAGGACTGACAGCTAACTATGGCTACACCTTC.

Comments on this clonotype: One end of the junction does not line up with germline, which may come from a read error. The rearrangement joins TRBV2 to TRBJ2-3; D not certain. This CDR3 has 12 residues. CDR1 is SNHLY, CDR2 FYNNEI, per germline. For the CDR3, the DNA is TGTGCCAGCAGCCCGATAACGGATACGCGGTATTTT. The encoded protein is CASSPITDTRYF. The full variable domain, completed using reference TRBV2 and TRBJ2-3, is EPEVTQTPSHQVTQMGQEVILRCVPISNHLYFYWYRQILGQKVEFLVSFYNNEISEKSEIFDDQFSVERPDGSNFTLKIRSTKLEDSAMYFCASSPITDTRYFGPGTRLTVL.

This rearrangement joins TRBV6-2 or TRBV6-3 to TRBJ2-7; D unresolved. This CDR3 region has 16 residues. Trimming left V 8 bases short and J 1 base short, with 21 bases between. The germline V gene encodes CDR1 MNHEY and CDR2 SVGEGT. CDR3 sequence: CASGKKKEQLSYEQYF. DNA of the CDR3: TGTGCCAGCGGAAAAAAAAAGGAACAATTATCCTACGAGCAGTACTTC.